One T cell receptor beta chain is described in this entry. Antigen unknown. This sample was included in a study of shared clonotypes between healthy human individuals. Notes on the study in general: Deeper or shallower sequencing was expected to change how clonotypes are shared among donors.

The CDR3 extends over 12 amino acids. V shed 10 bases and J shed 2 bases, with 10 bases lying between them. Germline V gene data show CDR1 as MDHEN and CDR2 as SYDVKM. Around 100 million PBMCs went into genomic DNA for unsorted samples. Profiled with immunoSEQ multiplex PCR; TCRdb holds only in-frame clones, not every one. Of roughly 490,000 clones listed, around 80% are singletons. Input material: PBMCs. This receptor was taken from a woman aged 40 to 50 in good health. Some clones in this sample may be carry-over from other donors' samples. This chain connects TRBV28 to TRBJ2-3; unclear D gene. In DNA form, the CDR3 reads TGTGCCACCGAGCAGAACACAGATACGCAGTATTTT. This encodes CATEQNTDTQYF.